This T cell receptor (beta chain) was profiled in a study of shared clonotypes between healthy human individuals. Libraries were prepared by immunoSEQ multiplex PCR; TCRdb keeps only in-frame clonotypes and omits some of them. The repertoire consists of some 2,500,000 clones, with roughly 92% occurring once and the leading ten covering approximately 0.39%. The TCR sequence derives from a man younger than 30 in good health. Some clones in this sample may be carry-over from other donors' samples. Sequencing used naive CD4+ T cells from PBMCs. Subset meaning: CD45RA+ positively selected.

CDR3 in amino acids: CASSEQAGGPIDTQYF. CDR3 bases: TGTGCCAGCAGTGAACAAGCGGGAGGGCCGATTGATACGCAGTATTTT. The chain has TRBV25-1 and TRBJ2-3; 10 bases are shared with TRBD2. Germline V gene data show CDR1 as MGHDK and CDR2 as SYGVNS. This CDR3 has 16 residues. Trimming at V came to 2 bases and at J to 6 bases, leaving 8 bases not matched to a gene.